This T cell receptor beta chain was identified during a study of blood T cell repertoires in COVID-19. Study information: Samples came from the United States, Italy and Spain, spanning acute and convalescent COVID-19. PBMCs, B-cell-depleted T cells, or T cells were the source of the cDNA or gDNA that made up the material.

Here immunoSEQ multiplex PCR was the method, and the copy in TCRdb shows in-frame clones only, minus some. The sample lists approximately 210,000 clones, 82% occurring once. This CDR3 has 14 residues. J was trimmed by 5 bases and V by 1 base; bases with no gene match: 3. The V gene's germline CDR1 is LGHDT and CDR2 YNNKEL (reference sequence). Categorization into cohorts depended on clinical history that participants reported. In Cohort 3, a recovered donor had either two negative PCRs, clearance, or symptom resolution. This clonotype was sampled from a woman between 55 and 75 years old who had recovered from COVID-19. The sequenced sample was PBMCs or T cells enriched from blood (not recorded which). The rearrangement joins TRBV3-1 (or the pseudogene TRBV3-2) to TRBJ2-5; TRBD1 matches at 8 bases. CDR3 sequence (DNA): TGTGCCAGCAGCCAAGGGACAGGGATCGAGACCCAGTACTTC. Translated: CASSQGTGIETQYF.